One TCR beta chain is described in this entry. The specificity of this receptor is unknown. No base quality information exists; no much larger clone differs at one position. The cohort consisted of 600 to 750 healthy bone marrow donors. Cohort members were all nominally healthy when sampled, although unrecorded immune exposures were likely present. The donor tested CMV seropositive and was one of the 289 seropositive cohort members. Each donor provided a peripheral blood sample, and peripheral blood mononuclear cells were used for TCR beta sequencing. Genomic DNA extraction from the blood cell samples was performed with the Qiagen DNeasy Blood Extraction Kit. The library came from the immunoSEQ multiplex PCR assay. The multiplex PCR relied on a mix of 60 forward primers for TCR Vbeta segments and 13 reverse primers for TCR Jbeta segments. A multiplex PCR assay on genomic DNA amplified the CDR3 region of rearranged TCR beta genes. The Illumina HiSeq System was used to sequence the amplified TCR beta libraries as 87-base-pair reads. The study's processing was this. In a later analysis, tens of millions of unique TCR beta chains were counted across the approximately 670 repertoires, and roughly 10 million of these chains were shared by at least two donors. To remove PCR and sequencing errors, raw reads were error-corrected and collapsed into unique sequences using a nearest-neighbor algorithm that merged closely related sequences. Alignment of CDR3 sequences to IMGT reference sequences was used to assign V, D and J gene segments. For a sequence to be retained, at least a six-nucleotide match to both a V gene segment and a J gene segment was required. Rearrangements were classified as productive when the CDR3 lacked stop codons and remained in frame with V and J, and all other rearrangements were classified as non-productive. CDR3 was defined according to IMGT convention as the region running from the second conserved V-encoded cysteine to the conserved J-encoded phenylalanine. Sequences without an unambiguous match to a single V gene segment were excluded from the earlier analysis of 450 to 750 of the donors. In an earlier analysis of roughly 600 of the donors, a V segment was called functional when productive rearrangements were above 56.7%, and segregating when the standard deviation between donors exceeded 5%. A statistical classification framework was developed to diagnose cytomegalovirus status using the catalog of TCR beta chain sequences. In a later analysis, V and J genes were assigned by comparing TCR nucleotide sequences against IMGT/GENE-DB human TR gene sequences. The TCRdist pipeline was used in a later analysis to assign CDR3 sequences and most-parsimonious VDJ recombination scenarios. In a later analysis, each TCR beta chain was defined by its CDR3 amino acid sequence together with its V-gene family, and reads lacking a unique V-gene family were excluded. A later analysis removed over 500 highly shared, low-generation-probability nucleotide sequences to deal with suspected cross-contamination and a sequencing artifact. In a later analysis, a clonal expansion index for each public chain was calculated from normalized within-repertoire ranks of inferred template counts. In a later analysis, generation probabilities were computed with a VDJ recombination model fitted to out-of-frame rearrangements, and the resulting probabilities were checked against IGoR. In a later analysis, hypergeometric tests were used to score TCR-TCR, TCR-HLA and TCR-CMV co-occurrence, with a repertoire-size bias correction applied to TCR pairs. In a later analysis, false discovery rates were estimated by permuting HLA or CMV assignments 20 times. In a later analysis, co-occurring TCRs were grouped using DBSCAN, with TCRdist sequence similarity added in when clustering inside HLA-allele-positive subsets. For co-occurrence clustering, repertoires with fewer than 30,000 or more than 120,000 public chains were excluded, along with a handful of repertoires with anomalous nucleotide sharing. TCRdb limited this immuneACCESS table to in-frame rearrangements with V and J called. A share of clones is missing; checked studies link under half to unresolved V genes, and the rest is unexplained. V, J and clone size are those of that table, while D and trimming were read from the DNA. Within this sample are fewer than 95,000 clones, with 65% of them counted one time only. The top ten clones comprise 20% to 25% of the sample.

The sample belongs to a study of cytomegalovirus exposure and HLA in healthy donors (dated by TCRdb to about 2017). In the study overall: According to an earlier analysis of several hundred of the donors, about 170 million T cells yielded roughly 110 million unique TCR beta sequences and approximately 300 Gb of sequence data. An early release covering roughly 640 HLA-typed donors comprised about 300 gigabases of sequencing data and tens of millions of unique TCR sequences. Of the roughly 400 genotyped donors, 75% to 85% were placed in the genetic ancestry cluster associated with self-reported Caucasian donors. The study aimed to test whether signatures of past pathogen exposure could be identified by cataloging public T cell receptors. The study profiled the T cell repertoires of hundreds of subjects by immunosequencing and related them to cytomegalovirus serostatus. A separate validation cohort of roughly 130 different subjects was used in addition to the 666-subject first cohort. To predict cytomegalovirus infection status, the study brought together high-throughput TCR immunosequencing, statistical association of individual TCRs with disease status, and machine learning. A later analysis re-examined previously published TCR beta repertoires from about 700 donors and added high-resolution HLA genotyping to investigate patterns of TCR occurrence. Rather than using new phenotypic data, the later analysis identified candidate immune exposures from TCR beta sequences and from how often those sequences occurred across donors. An earlier analysis of 587 of the donors used high-throughput TCR beta sequencing to judge whether each TCR beta V gene segment behaved as functional or pseudogenic. Donor age, sex, ethnicity and CMV serostatus were compiled together with the repertoire data. A later genetic analysis took genome-wide SNP genotypes for about 65% of the 666 donors and used that subset as a discovery cohort. Every discovery cohort repertoire had been produced on one sequencing platform. HLA typing covered class I and class II loci at four-digit resolution. Typing coverage differed by locus: A, B, C, DRB1 and DQB1 were typed in roughly 620-630 donors, DQA1 in about 560, DPA1 in around 600, and DPB1 in approximately 450. Because of strong linkage in the cohort, five DR-DQ haplotypes were treated as single units for association and clustering. Among 300 to 450 genotyped donors of the cohort, an average of 235,054 unique TCR beta nucleotide sequences were sequenced per donor, around a sixth of them non-productive. What the work shows at the level of the full study, not this receptor alone: For the cohort, immune exposure information was limited to CMV serostatus. A group of highly shared sequence variants was considered likely to be a technical artifact of the sequencing pipeline. According to a later analysis, parvovirus B19, influenza, CMV and Epstein-Barr virus appeared linked to several top co-occurrence clusters. In a later analysis, most CMV-associated TCR beta chains were found to appear HLA-restricted, with HLA associations seemingly driven largely by CMV exposure. Most TCR sequences were seen in very few donors, while some public TCRs were found in many individuals. Compared with equally common non-associated chains, HLA-associated TCR beta chains in a later analysis were more clonally expanded and had lower generation probabilities. In a later genetic analysis, fewer N-insertions in productive TCRs were reported among donors in an Asian-associated ancestry cluster than the roughly 700-donor mean. According to the authors, the approach could potentially be generalized to other disease states and immunological phenotypes. In a later analysis, TCR association rates were found to vary across HLA loci, with the most associated TCRs seen for DRB1 alleles and the fewest for HLA-C alleles. A later analysis associated 15,000 to 20,000 TCR beta sequences with specific HLA alleles at a false discovery rate of 0.05. A later genetic analysis associated a missense DCLRE1C variant with V-gene and J-gene trimming of TCR beta chains, and an independent cohort replicated the association. The presence/absence analyses assumed that sequencing depth was roughly uniform across donors, and that assumption may not be true. Some IMGT-functional V segments, including TRBV6-2 and TRBV6-3, could not be told apart with the 87-base-pair reads, so those segments were excluded. The cohort was sequenced for TCR beta chains only, and without alpha or paired-chain data the features that could be detected were limited. In vitro tests confirmed that three of the cytomegalovirus-associated TCR beta chains recognize cytomegalovirus antigens. Broadly in line with IMGT annotations, most TCR beta V segments showed up in productive rearrangements about 90% or about 30% of the time in an earlier analysis of roughly 590 of the donors. Because HLA typing was unavailable for some donors at each locus, only the typed subset was used in association tests. A further reported finding was that TCR beta sequences accurately predicted the HLA-A and HLA-B alleles for most subjects in the first cohort. Linkage disequilibrium might explain the correlated functional status among segregating V segments, but an unknown experimental factor could not be ruled out. The study gave a list of 150 to 200 TCR beta chains associated with cytomegalovirus. In both the original and validation cohorts, the classifier was reported to diagnose cytomegalovirus status with high specificity and sensitivity. Strong co-occurrence of HLA alleles, especially DR and DQ, made assigning TCR associations to individual alleles difficult. Because counts were too low, seventeen rarely observed V segments, including chromosome 9 orphons, were excluded from the earlier analysis of several hundred of the donors.

Spanning cysteine to phenylalanine, the CDR3 consists of 16 amino acids. Just the 48-base CDR3 DNA is kept, in frame starting at base 1. V drops 4 bases and J drops 0 bases, leaving 13 bases in between. Based on the germline V gene, the CDR1 and CDR2 sequences are MGHRA and YSYEKL. The source material was PBMCs. The receptor's source is a woman in her forties or fifties in good health and CMV-seropositive. The rearranged chain carries TRBV4-1 and TRBJ2-1; the D gene is perhaps TRBD2, on 6 matching bases. The nucleotides are TGCGCCAGCAGCCCCCGCGGGGATAGCTCCTACAATGAGCAGTTCTTC. This gives the protein CASSPRGDSSYNEQFF.